A selection of T cell receptor beta chains follows, all from one sample in a study of cytomegalovirus exposure and HLA in healthy donors. Data came from immunoSEQ multiplex PCR; TCRdb stores just in-frame clones and leaves some out. The sample includes around 100,000 clones, over 65% of them seen just once. The sequencing sample was made of PBMCs. These receptors came from a female donor in good health and CMV-seropositive. CDR3s include the opening cysteine and the closing phenylalanine or tryptophan. The order of the fields is V gene, J gene, D gene, clone size, CDR3 DNA, CDR3 protein. A D gene is named only where the DNA matches it firmly. The size field is filled for only some rows; it gives once, few, many or a size class.

TRBV5-1	TRBJ1-2	-	few	TGCGCCAGCAGCTCCGGCGGAGGGGCTTCCTATGGCTACACCTTC	CASSSGGGASYGYTF
TRBV4-2	TRBJ2-5	-	once	TGTGCCAGCAGCCAGACGGCGGGGATCGGAGAAGAGACCCAGTACTTC	CASSQTAGIGEETQYF
TRBV19	TRBJ1-5	-	-	TGTGCCAGTAGTACCGGACAGTTAGGGGTTAATCAGCCCCAGCATTTT	CASSTGQLGVNQPQHF
TRBV6-5	TRBJ1-1	TRBD1	-	TGTGCCGGCAGTCGACAGGGCACTGAAGCTTTCTTT	CAGSRQGTEAFF
TRBV6-1	TRBJ1-5	-	-	TGTGCCAGCAGGGGTAACAGGGCCTACCAGCCCCAGCATTTT	CASRGNRAYQPQHF
TRBV21-1	TRBJ1-5	-	-	TGTGCCAGCATCCAATCCTACAGGGTAGGGAATCAGCCCCAGCATTTT	CASIQSYRVGNQPQHF
TRBV27	TRBJ1-5	-	-	TGTGCCAGCAGTCCAACCAGGGTACAGCCCCAGCATTTT	CASSPTRVQPQHF
TRBV19	TRBJ1-5	TRBD1	-	TGTGCCAGTAGTGCGACCGGGACAGTGAGCAATCAGCCCCAGCATTTT	CASSATGTVSNQPQHF
TRBV7-2	TRBJ1-5	-	-	TGTGCCAGCAGTGAACCCTGGGGGGGGCAGCCCCAGCATTTT	CASSEPWGGQPQHF
TRBV11-3	TRBJ2-1	TRBD1	-	TGTGCCAGCAGCTTAGGGGACAGTCACAATGAGCAGTTCTTC	CASSLGDSHNEQFF
TRBV28	TRBJ2-7	-	-	TGTGCCAGCAGATCCGACTACTACGAGCAGTACTTC	CASRSDYYEQYF
TRBV7-9	TRBJ1-1	TRBD1	-	TGTGCCAGCAGCGAAGGGAACAGGGGAATAGCTTTCTTT	CASSEGNRGIAFF
TRBV6-1	TRBJ2-1	TRBD1	once	TGTGCCAGCAGTGACACAGGGGGCTTCTCCTACAATGAGCAGTTCTTC	CASSDTGGFSYNEQFF
TRBV30	TRBJ1-3	-	-	TGTGCCTGGGTGGGAGGTCTCAAATCCCCGAGCTCTGGAAACACCATATATTTT	CAWVGGLKSPSSGNTIYF
TRBV7-2	TRBJ2-1	TRBD2	few	TGTGCCAGCAGCCGGGGGGTAACCGGGAATGAGCAGTTCTTC	CASSRGVTGNEQFF
TRBV5-1	TRBJ2-5	TRBD1	few	TGCGCCAGCACCCAGGGACAGCAAGAGACCCAGTACTTC	CASTQGQQETQYF
TRBV4-3	TRBJ2-3	-	-	TGCGCCAGCAGCCAAGGGAGAGCAGATACGCAGTATTTT	CASSQGRADTQYF
TRBV20-1	TRBJ2-7	-	-	TGCAGTGCTAGGGGCGTCCACGAGCAGTACTTC	CSARGVHEQYF
TRBV28	TRBJ2-3	-	once	TGTGCCAGCAGTCGGGACATTGGGACAGATACGCAGTATTTT	CASSRDIGTDTQYF
TRBV5-1	TRBJ2-1	TRBD2	-	TGCGCCAGCAGCTTCGGCGGGAGGGGGAGCTCCTACAATGAGCAGTTCTTC	CASSFGGRGSSYNEQFF
TRBV9	TRBJ1-2	-	once	TGTGCCAGCAGCGTAGAAGAGGGAGCTAACTATGGCTACACCTTC	CASSVEEGANYGYTF
TRBV7-9	TRBJ1-4	TRBD1	-	TGTGCCAGCAGCTTAGCTGGGGCAGGGGGAGCAACTAATGAAAAACTGTTTTTT	CASSLAGAGGATNEKLFF
TRBV5-1	TRBJ1-2	TRBD1	-	TGCGCCAGCAGCTTGGGCGGCAGGGGGGATGGCTACACCTTC	CASSLGGRGDGYTF
TRBV5-1	TRBJ2-7	-	-	TGCGCCAGCAGCCCCAGGGCGGGACCCTACGAGCAGTACTTC	CASSPRAGPYEQYF
TRBV6-1	TRBJ1-2	-	-	TGTGCCAGCAGGGACCAACAGGGCAAGTATGGCTACACCTTC	CASRDQQGKYGYTF
TRBV2	TRBJ2-2	TRBD2	-	TGTGCCAGCAGTGAAGGGGGGGGGACCGGGGAGCTGTTTTTT	CASSEGGGTGELFF
TRBV2	TRBJ1-2	-	-	TGTGCCAGCAGCGCCGGGACTCCTAACTATGGCTACACCTTC	CASSAGTPNYGYTF